The rows below give T cell receptor beta chains drawn from one sample of a study of T cell changes during pregnancy in multiple sclerosis. Some clones are missing from TCRdb's copy, which holds only in-frame ones; the method was immunoSEQ multiplex PCR. The sample comprises tens of thousands of clones, around nine tenths of which are singletons, and under 0.75% rests with the top ten. Specimen: CD4+ T cells from peripheral blood mononuclear cells, collected in the first trimester of pregnancy. All receptors come from a female donor with multiple sclerosis, enrolled in a pregnancy study. Each CDR3 is given with its conserved first and last residue. D genes are given only for firm matches. A row's size may be missing; if present it is once, few, many or a size class.

j_gene: TRBJ2-2; abundance: .; d_gene: TRBD2; v_gene: TRBV2; CDR3aa: CASSEEGLRELFF; CDR3nt: TGTGCCAGCAGTGAGGAGGGACTACGGGAGCTGTTTTTT
j_gene: TRBJ2-5; abundance: .; d_gene: .; v_gene: TRBV6-6; CDR3aa: CASSYSRTGETQYF; CDR3nt: TGTGCCAGCAGTTACTCGCGGACTGGAGAGACCCAGTACTTC
j_gene: TRBJ1-1; abundance: .; d_gene: .; v_gene: TRBV9; CDR3aa: CASSPGQQAEAFF; CDR3nt: TGTGCCAGCAGCCCCGGTCAACAGGCGGAAGCTTTCTTT
j_gene: TRBJ1-1; abundance: .; d_gene: .; v_gene: TRBV19; CDR3aa: CASTTTENTEAFF; CDR3nt: TGTGCCAGTACCACGACAGAGAACACTGAAGCTTTCTTT
j_gene: TRBJ1-6; abundance: .; d_gene: TRBD1; v_gene: TRBV25-1; CDR3aa: CASSAGGYNSPLHF; CDR3nt: TGTGCCAGCAGTGCAGGGGGCTATAATTCACCCCTCCACTTT
j_gene: TRBJ2-7; abundance: .; d_gene: .; v_gene: TRBV5-5; CDR3aa: CASSPLPGTNLYEQYF; CDR3nt: TGTGCCAGCAGTCCCTTGCCCGGGACAAATCTCTACGAGCAGTACTTC
j_gene: TRBJ1-2; abundance: .; d_gene: .; v_gene: TRBV4-2; CDR3aa: CASSQVSIRTENYGYTF; CDR3nt: TGTGCCAGCAGCCAAGTGTCTATCAGGACAGAGAACTATGGCTACACCTTC
j_gene: TRBJ1-1; abundance: .; d_gene: .; v_gene: TRBV14; CDR3aa: CASSPWNTEAFF; CDR3nt: TGTGCCAGCAGCCCCTGGAACACTGAAGCTTTCTTT
j_gene: TRBJ1-1; abundance: once; d_gene: .; v_gene: TRBV5-1; CDR3aa: CASSLLQVTVEAFF; CDR3nt: TGCGCCAGCAGCTTGCTTCAGGTGACAGTTGAAGCTTTCTTT
j_gene: TRBJ1-6; abundance: once; d_gene: .; v_gene: TRBV30; CDR3aa: CAWKGTPNSPLHF; CDR3nt: TGTGCCTGGAAGGGGACACCTAATTCACCCCTCCACTTT
j_gene: TRBJ1-6; abundance: .; d_gene: .; v_gene: TRBV5-6; CDR3aa: CASSFGHSPSPLHF; CDR3nt: TGTGCCAGCAGCTTCGGACATTCCCCTTCACCCCTCCACTTT
j_gene: TRBJ1-1; abundance: once; d_gene: TRBD1; v_gene: TRBV4-1; CDR3aa: CASSQSPGTGGTEAFF; CDR3nt: TGCGCCAGCAGCCAATCCCCCGGGACAGGGGGCACTGAAGCTTTCTTT
j_gene: TRBJ1-5; abundance: .; d_gene: .; v_gene: TRBV28; CDR3aa: CASSGRVDQPQHF; CDR3nt: TGTGCCAGCAGCGGGCGGGTAGATCAGCCCCAGCATTTT
j_gene: TRBJ2-1; abundance: .; d_gene: .; v_gene: TRBV19; CDR3aa: CASSITLVVGGEQFF; CDR3nt: TGTGCCAGTAGTATCACACTAGTAGTCGGTGGTGAGCAGTTCTTC
j_gene: TRBJ1-2; abundance: .; d_gene: TRBD1; v_gene: TRBV5-1; CDR3aa: CASSAGGYGYTF; CDR3nt: TGCGCCAGCAGCGCAGGGGGCTATGGCTACACCTTC
j_gene: TRBJ2-1; abundance: .; d_gene: TRBD2; v_gene: TRBV15; CDR3aa: CATSRDGGRWNEQFF; CDR3nt: TGTGCCACCAGCAGAGATGGCGGGAGGTGGAATGAGCAGTTCTTC
j_gene: TRBJ1-2; abundance: .; d_gene: .; v_gene: TRBV5-4; CDR3aa: CASREISNYGYTF; CDR3nt: TGTGCCAGCAGAGAGATCTCTAACTATGGCTACACCTTC
j_gene: TRBJ2-1; abundance: .; d_gene: TRBD2; v_gene: TRBV4-2; CDR3aa: CASSQEELAVPREQFF; CDR3nt: TGTGCCAGCAGCCAAGAGGAACTAGCGGTCCCTAGGGAGCAGTTCTTC
j_gene: TRBJ1-6; abundance: .; d_gene: TRBD1; v_gene: TRBV7-9; CDR3aa: CASSQGTGNHSPLHF; CDR3nt: TGTGCCAGCAGCCAGGGGACAGGGAATCATTCACCCCTCCACTTT
j_gene: TRBJ2-3; abundance: .; d_gene: TRBD2; v_gene: TRBV5-4; CDR3aa: CASSRQREGTQYF; CDR3nt: TGTGCCAGCAGCAGGCAGAGGGAGGGTACGCAGTATTTT